This is a list of T cell receptor beta chains from one sample in a study of a mutant IDH1 vaccine in newly diagnosed glioma. Assay: immunoSEQ multiplex PCR; the TCRdb copy retains only in-frame clones and omits some. The table has tens of thousands of clones, 60% to 75% seen once. The antigens for these receptors are not known. The sequenced sample was PBMCs, obtained from a glioma patient whose treatment included an IDH1 peptide vaccine. These receptors were obtained from a man aged 50 or older with glioma. The CDR3 runs from the conserved cysteine through the conserved F or W. Not every row has a clone size; where given, it reads once, few, many or a size class.

length | size | J | V | CDR3
11 | . | TRBJ1-4 | TRBV2 | CASSVGEKLFF
16 | . | TRBJ1-5 | TRBV6-6 | CASSPNARTSSQPQHF
11 | . | TRBJ2-1 | TRBV10-3 | CAISDRDEQFF
14 | few | TRBJ1-1 | TRBV7-9 | CATSNRISNTEAFF
15 | . | TRBJ1-2 | TRBV5-1 | CASSLDSPRDYGYTF
16 | . | TRBJ1-2 | TRBV11-2 | CASRGTASGTSYGYTF
15 | few | TRBJ1-5 | TRBV2 | CASSGDRGHGQPQHF
14 | . | TRBJ1-5 | TRBV30 | CACQTGGGIQPQHF
13 | . | TRBJ1-1 | TRBV18 | CASSPPGRTEAFF
16 | . | TRBJ1-2 | TRBV4-2 | CASSQERGVFTYGYTF
15 | once | TRBJ1-5 | TRBV7-2 | CASSPLLFRDQPQHF
13 | few | TRBJ1-2 | TRBV28 | CASREKGEDGYTF
14 | . | TRBJ2-1 | TRBV7-2 | CASRKAGAHNEQFF
13 | . | TRBJ1-2 | TRBV25-1 | CASSEGLRGGYTF
14 | . | TRBJ1-3 | TRBV14 | CASSKTEAGNTIYF
12 | few | TRBJ1-1 | TRBV30 | CAWRDMDREAFF
13 | . | TRBJ2-1 | TRBV7-2 | CASSPSGENEQFF
13 | . | TRBJ1-5 | TRBV18 | CASSRDGDQPQHF
14 | once | TRBJ2-5 | TRBV25-1 | CASMTPGSRETQYF
15 | few | TRBJ1-1 | TRBV7-9 | CASSFDRALNTEAFF
16 | . | TRBJ2-7 | TRBV4-3 | CASSQDRIGDSYEQYF
14 | . | TRBJ2-5 | TRBV2 | CASSDWDSQETQYF
14 | . | TRBJ1-1 | TRBV5-1 | CASSLGGEATEAFF
13 | . | TRBJ2-5 | TRBV19 | CASSNPHGEAQYF
13 | . | TRBJ2-5 | TRBV5-5 | CASSFWTQETQYF
13 | . | TRBJ2-5 | TRBV13 | CASSLGDQETQYF
13 | . | TRBJ1-1 | TRBV5-6 | CASSFDSNTEAFF
18 | . | TRBJ2-5 | TRBV5-1 | CASSLEGPGQGARETQYF
14 | . | TRBJ1-3 | TRBV6-6 | CASSTGSGGNTIYF
12 | . | TRBJ1-1 | TRBV11-2 | CASSHRQTEAFF
13 | . | TRBJ2-7 | TRBV5-3 | CARSLGRLQFFYF
19 | . | TRBJ2-6 | TRBV4-3 | CASSQKYRAYISGANVLTF
16 | once | TRBJ2-7 | TRBV5-1 | CASSLEGTGSSYEQYF
12 | . | TRBJ1-2 | TRBV7-9 | CASSLDSYGYTF
13 | few | TRBJ1-1 | TRBV19 | CASSIRMDTEAFF
15 | once | TRBJ2-3 | TRBV11-3 | CASSWTSGPSDTQYF